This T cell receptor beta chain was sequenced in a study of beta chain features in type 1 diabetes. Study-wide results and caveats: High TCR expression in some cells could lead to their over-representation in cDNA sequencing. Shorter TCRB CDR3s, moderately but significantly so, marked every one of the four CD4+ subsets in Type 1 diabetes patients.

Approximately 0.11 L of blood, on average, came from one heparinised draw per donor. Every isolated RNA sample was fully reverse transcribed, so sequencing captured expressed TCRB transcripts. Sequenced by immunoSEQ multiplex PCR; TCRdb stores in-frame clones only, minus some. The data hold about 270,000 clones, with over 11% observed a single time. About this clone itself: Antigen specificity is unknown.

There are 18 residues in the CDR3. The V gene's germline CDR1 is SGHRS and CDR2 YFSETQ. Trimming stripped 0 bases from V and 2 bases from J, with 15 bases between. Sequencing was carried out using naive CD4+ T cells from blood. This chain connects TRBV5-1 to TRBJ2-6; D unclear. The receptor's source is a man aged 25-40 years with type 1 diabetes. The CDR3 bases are TGCGCCAGCAGCTTGGTTTCCGGTTCCGTCACTGGGGCCAACGTCCTGACTTTC. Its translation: CASSLVSGSVTGANVLTF. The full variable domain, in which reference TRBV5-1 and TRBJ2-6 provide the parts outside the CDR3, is KAGVTQTPRYLIKTRGQQVTLSCSPISGHRSVSWYQQTPGQGLQFLFEYFSETQRNKGNFPGRFSGRQFSNSRSEMNVSTLELGDSALYLCASSLVSGSVTGANVLTFGAGSRLTVL.